The T cell receptor (beta chain) under discussion was sequenced for a study of blood T cells in healthy people across ages. V was trimmed by 2 bases and J by 4 bases, leaving 15 bases between them. Germline V gene sequence: CDR1 MNHEY, CDR2 SMNVEV (reference sequence). The CDR3 runs 15 residues. With a J-beta primer mix and a sample-barcoded 5' primer, a second PCR ran about 7 to 11 cycles. TCRdb processed the 5' RACE reads anew with MiXCR; each CDR3 protein has one entry. The sample carries hundreds of thousands of distinct CDR3 sequences, just over 55% recorded once. Input material: blood. The genes are TRBV27 and TRBJ2-7; perhaps TRBD1 as D (6 bases). The sequence came from a man in his forties in good health. The CDR3 loop is CASSLGLGTPYEQYF. The CDR3 region has the DNA TGTGCCAGCAGTTTAGGGCTCGGGACACCATACGAGCAGTACTTC.